One TCR beta chain is described in this entry. Its antigen remains unknown. A multiplex PCR was run with 60 Vbeta primers and 13 Jbeta primers. Repertoires were generated with immunoSEQ multiplex PCR, while TCRdb's copy carries only in-frame clones and drops some. The data contain under 140,000 clones, 76% of them seen just once; the ten biggest clones take up 13%. The sample belongs to a study of cytomegalovirus exposure and HLA in healthy donors. Study-level findings and limits: Later on, an analysis showed TCR association rates differing by HLA locus, with DRB1 the most and HLA-C the fewest.

Each donor was nominally healthy when sampled (though unrecorded immune exposures were likely). This CDR3 comprises 15 residues. Losses at the gene ends were 5 bases for V and 8 bases for J; bases not matched to a gene: 11. Germline V gene sequence: CDR1 SGHVS, CDR2 FNYEAQ. The sequence came from a man aged 30-40 years in good health and CMV-seropositive. The sequenced sample was PBMCs. The chain carries TRBV7-6 and TRBJ2-1; TRBD1 matches at 8 bases. Here the CDR3 DNA reads TGTGCCAGCAGCGTTCAGGACAGGGAATTTGATGAGCAGTTCTTC. Translation gives CASSVQDREFDEQFF.